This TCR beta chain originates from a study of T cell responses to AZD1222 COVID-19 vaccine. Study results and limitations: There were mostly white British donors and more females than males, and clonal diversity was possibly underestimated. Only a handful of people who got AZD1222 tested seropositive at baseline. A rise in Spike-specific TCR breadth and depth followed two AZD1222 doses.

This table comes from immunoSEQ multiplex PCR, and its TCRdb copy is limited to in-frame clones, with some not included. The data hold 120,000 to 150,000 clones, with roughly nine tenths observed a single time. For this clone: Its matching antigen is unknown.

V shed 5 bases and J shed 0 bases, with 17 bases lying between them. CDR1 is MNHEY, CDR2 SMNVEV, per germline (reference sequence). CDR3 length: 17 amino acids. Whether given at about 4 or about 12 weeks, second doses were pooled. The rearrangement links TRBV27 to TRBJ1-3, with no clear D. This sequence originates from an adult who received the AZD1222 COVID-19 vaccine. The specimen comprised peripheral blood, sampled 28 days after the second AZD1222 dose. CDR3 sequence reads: CASSRRSDGFSGNTIYF. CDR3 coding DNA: TGTGCCAGCAGTCGTAGATCCGACGGTTTCTCTGGAAACACCATATATTTT.